The 26 T cell receptor beta chains listed next were all sequenced from one sample in a study of cytomegalovirus exposure and HLA in healthy donors. 13 Jbeta primers and 60 Vbeta primers were used for the PCR. The data were produced by immunoSEQ multiplex PCR, yet TCRdb's version contains in-frame clones alone and is incomplete. The sample records some 87,000 clones, 60% to 80% being singletons. Sequenced sample: PBMCs. These receptors were taken from a woman in her forties in good health and CMV-seropositive.

This sequence joins TRBV28 and TRBJ2-1; D not certain. The CDR3 loop spans 14 amino acids. Germline V CDR1 and CDR2: MDHEN, SYDVKM. Between the trimmed V and J ends, which lost 8 bases and 0 bases, there was a span of 11 bases. This chain's CDR3 is CASRSGGSYNEQFF. CDR3 DNA sequence: TGTGCCAGCCGCTCCGGCGGCTCCTACAATGAGCAGTTCTTC.

The J gene is TRBJ2-3, the V gene TRBV29-1; D is ambiguous. Per the germline V gene, CDR1 is SQVTM and CDR2 is ANQGSEA. The CDR3 contains 14 residues. The V and J ends lost 4 bases and 0 bases respectively, with 11 bases between them. Written as DNA, the CDR3 is TGCAGCGTTGTTCCTAGTTCTAGCACAGATACGCAGTATTTT. Protein product: CSVVPSSSTDTQYF.

This clone occurred once. CDR3 sequence (DNA): TGTGCCAGCAGCCCATCTCATTCGGGGCCCCAGCATTTT. It codes for CASSPSHSGPQHF. The V and J genes are TRBV14 and TRBJ1-5; no clear D. The germline V gene encodes CDR1 SGHDN and CDR2 FVKESK. The CDR3 has 13 residues. V lost 4 bases and J 9 bases, leaving 13 bases between the germline ends.

The V and J genes are TRBV5-1 and TRBJ2-3, with D possibly matching TRBD1 (7 bases). Trimming cost V 4 bases and J 0 bases, with 15 bases left between them. This CDR3 has 16 amino acids. Germline-derived CDR1 and CDR2 are SGHRS and YFSETQ. CDR3 nucleotides: TGCGCCAGCAGCCGCGGGGACAGCCGAAGCACAGATACGCAGTATTTT. This sequence encodes CASSRGDSRSTDTQYF.

This sequence joins TRBV5-1 and TRBJ2-7; 9 bases agree with TRBD1. The CDR3 is 15 amino acids. V dropped 0 bases and J dropped 3; count of bases not matched to a gene: 4. Germline lookup yields CDR1 SGHRS and CDR2 YFSETQ. In nucleotides, the CDR3 is TGCGCCAGCAGCTTGGGACAGGGGGTAGGCTACGAGCAGTACTTC. Translated: CASSLGQGVGYEQYF.

This chain links TRBV29-1 with TRBJ2-1; 9 bases map to TRBD2. The CDR3 runs to 11 residues. V trimming: 7 bases; J trimming: 7 bases; junction bases outside the gene matches: 2. Germline V gene sequence: CDR1 SQVTM, CDR2 ANQGSEA. CDR3 DNA sequence: TGCAGCGAGACTAGCGGAAATGAGCAGTTCTTC. Protein: CSETSGNEQFF.

The chain has TRBV18 and TRBJ2-2; 12 bases agree with TRBD2. From germline, CDR1 is KGHSH and CDR2 LQKENI. The CDR3 consists of 15 residues. V trimming: 3 bases; J trimming: 7 bases; junction bases outside the gene matches: 3. The CDR3: CASSPTSGRFGELFF. CDR3 bases: TGTGCCAGCTCACCGACTAGCGGGAGATTCGGGGAGCTGTTTTTT.

The rearrangement joins TRBV5-1 to TRBJ2-1; weak D call: TRBD1 (5 bases). Germline assignment: CDR1 SGHRS and CDR2 YFSETQ. This CDR3 has 12 amino acids. Trimming left V 5 bases short and J 9 bases short, with 12 bases between. In DNA, the CDR3 is TGCGCCAGCAGTCTGACAGAACGTGAGCAGTTCTTC. It specifies CASSLTEREQFF.

The chain has TRBV10-3 and TRBJ2-2; 7 positions agree with TRBD1. V shed 3 bases, J shed 1 base, and the junction held 5 bases outside the gene matches. The CDR3 is made up of 16 amino acids. Germline CDR1 reads ENHRY; CDR2 reads SYGVKD. The CDR3 region is CAISDFRTGNTGELFF. The CDR3 nucleotides are TGTGCCATCAGTGATTTCAGGACAGGGAACACCGGGGAGCTGTTTTTT.

The rearrangement links TRBV15 to TRBJ1-1, with D perhaps TRBD1 (6 bases). CDR3 length: 14 amino acids. Germline V gene lookup returns CDR1 LNHNV and CDR2 YYDKDF (reference sequence). Trimming shortened V by 3 bases and J by 3 bases, and 11 bases separated the two germline ends. The CDR3 DNA is TGTGCCACCAGCAGCGGGGGGGCGTACACTGAAGCTTTCTTT. Protein sequence: CATSSGGAYTEAFF.

The V gene is TRBV5-1, the J gene TRBJ1-4; the match to TRBD1 covers 10 bases. The CDR3 has 20 residues. Trimming at V came to 4 bases and at J to 0 bases, leaving 15 bases not matched to a gene. CDR1 is SGHRS and CDR2 is YFSETQ in the germline V gene. The CDR3 DNA reads TGCGCCAGCAGCGTCGCCCCGGGACAGGGGAAGGGAACAACTAATGAAAAACTGTTTTTT. Amino acid sequence: CASSVAPGQGKGTTNEKLFF.

The chain recombines TRBV30 with TRBJ1-1; no firm D call. CDR3 size: 12 residues. Germline-derived CDR1 and CDR2 are GTSNPN and SVGIG (reference sequence). V lost 0 bases and J lost 11, with 13 bases in between. DNA for the CDR3: TGTGCCTGGAGTGTAGAGCGGCAGGCGGCTTTCTTT. It codes for CAWSVERQAAFF.

This clone was detected once. The rearrangement uses TRBV25-1 and TRBJ1-2; D gene unclear. The germline V gene encodes CDR1 MGHDK and CDR2 SYGVNS. The CDR3 is 16 amino acids. Trimming removed 1 base at V and 4 bases at J, with 16 bases between. CDR3: CASSESRYSGIYGYTF. The CDR3 region has the DNA TGTGCCAGCAGTGAATCGAGATACAGCGGAATCTATGGCTACACCTTC.

The chain is built from TRBV5-1 and TRBJ2-1; TRBD1 agrees at 7 bases. There are 16 residues in the CDR3. V lost 4 bases and J lost 6; bases outside the gene matches: 13. Germline CDR1 and CDR2: SGHRS and YFSETQ. The chain's CDR3 is CASSPPTGSVGNEQFF. In nucleotides, the CDR3 is TGCGCCAGCAGCCCACCGACAGGGTCGGTGGGCAATGAGCAGTTCTTC. Variable domain in full (rest from reference TRBV5-1 and TRBJ2-1): KAGVTQTPRYLIKTRGQQVTLSCSPISGHRSVSWYQQTPGQGLQFLFEYFSETQRNKGNFPGRFSGRQFSNSRSEMNVSTLELGDSALYLCASSPPTGSVGNEQFFGPGTRLTVL.

This clone turned up a few times. The chain uses TRBV6-1 and TRBJ1-2, with TRBD1 matching over 7 bases. Unmatched junction bases numbered 11, after V lost 2 bases and J lost 8 bases. Germline values: CDR1 MNHNS, CDR2 SASEGT. This CDR3 contains 15 residues. CDR3 sequence reads: CASSESQGGLGGYTF. For the CDR3, the DNA is TGTGCCAGCAGTGAAAGCCAGGGGGGCCTGGGGGGCTACACCTTC.

The V and J genes are TRBV5-1 and TRBJ2-3, with no clear D. The CDR3 is 14 amino acids. Trimming took off 7 bases at V and 0 bases at J, with 12 bases between the two ends. CDR1 SGHRS and CDR2 YFSETQ come from the germline V gene. The CDR3 region is CASHRFFSTDTQYF. The CDR3 DNA follows: TGCGCCAGCCATCGGTTTTTTAGCACAGATACGCAGTATTTT.

The V call is TRBV28, the J call TRBJ2-1, with 10 positions matching TRBD2. J gave up 7 bases and V 5 bases, and 8 bases lay outside the gene matches. This CDR3 comprises 15 residues. Germline CDR1 and CDR2: MDHEN and SYDVKM. CDR3 protein: CASSPLAGVKNEQFF. The CDR3 coding sequence is TGTGCCAGCAGTCCCCTAGCGGGAGTTAAAAATGAGCAGTTCTTC.

This clone was seen once. V is TRBV4-2 and J is TRBJ2-7, with 11 bases aligning to TRBD2. The CDR3 runs to 19 residues. In germline, CDR1 is LGHNA, CDR2 YNFKEQ. Unmatched junction bases numbered 16, after V lost 4 bases and J lost 2 bases. CDR3: CASSRQEPLAGGPPYEQYF. The CDR3 nucleotides read TGTGCCAGCAGCCGCCAAGAACCCTTAGCGGGAGGGCCTCCCTACGAGCAGTACTTC.

The V and J genes are TRBV11-2 and TRBJ2-1; D not resolved. Germline values: CDR1 SGHAT, CDR2 FQNNGV. This CDR3 has 15 amino acids. V gave up 7 bases and J gave up 6 bases, with 19 bases separating them. The DNA for the CDR3 is TGTGCCAGCACCCTTGGGCAGGATTGGTTCAATGAGCAGTTCTTC. Amino acid sequence: CASTLGQDWFNEQFF.

The V gene is TRBV30, the J gene TRBJ1-2, with 7 positions matching TRBD1. This CDR3 has 13 amino acids. Looked up from germline, CDR1 is GTSNPN and CDR2 is SVGIG (reference sequence). The trim removed 1 base at V and 8 bases at J, leaving 7 bases unmatched. The CDR3 DNA reads TGTGCCTGGAGTGGGCCGACAGGGCAAGGCTACACCTTC. Amino acids: CAWSGPTGQGYTF.

The CDR3 DNA reads as TGTGCCTGGAGTGTTTCCGGGACAACCATTTTTGGCTACACCTTC. Its protein product is CAWSVSGTTIFGYTF. The V gene is TRBV30, the J gene TRBJ1-2; tentatively, D is TRBD1 (6 bases). Germline assignment: CDR1 GTSNPN and CDR2 SVGIG (reference sequence). The V end was cut by 0 bases, the J end by 7 bases, with 18 bases between. This CDR3 is 15 amino acids long.

The chain recombines TRBV15 with TRBJ2-1; D unclear. Trimming pared 1 base from V and 1 base from J, leaving 8 bases between. Germline CDR1 and CDR2: LNHNV and YYDKDF (reference sequence). The CDR3 runs to 15 residues. This CDR3 reads CATSRVSVSYNEQFF. CDR3 nucleotide sequence: TGTGCCACCAGCAGAGTTAGTGTGTCCTACAATGAGCAGTTCTTC.

J is TRBJ2-1 and V is TRBV15; maybe TRBD2 (7 bases). Looked up from germline, CDR1 is LNHNV and CDR2 is YYDKDF (reference sequence). This CDR3 has 16 residues. V was pared by 0 bases and J by 7 bases, with 16 bases between. The CDR3 region has the DNA TGTGCCACCAGCAGAGATCTCGGGGGGCGAACGAATGAGCAGTTCTTC. Amino acids: CATSRDLGGRTNEQFF.

The gene calls are TRBV11-3 and TRBJ2-1; D is possibly TRBD2 (7 bases). This CDR3 has 15 amino acids. The ends were cut back, 5 bases at V and 7 bases at J, with 18 bases in the middle. Germline-derived CDR1 and CDR2 are SGHNT and YENEEA. CDR3 loop: CASSKGGEGQNEQFF. CDR3 DNA: TGTGCCAGCAGCAAGGGGGGGGAGGGCCAGAATGAGCAGTTCTTC. The full variable domain, in which reference TRBV11-3 and TRBJ2-1 provide the parts outside the CDR3, is EAGVVQSPRYKIIEKKQPVAFWCNPISGHNTLYWYLQNLGQGPELLIRYENEEAVDDSQLPKDRFSAERLKGVDSTLKIQPAELGDSAVYLCASSKGGEGQNEQFFGPGTRLTVL.

CDR3 sequence (DNA): TGTGCCTCTGGAGGATCGTACAGGGAAAGCTATGGCTACACCTTC. Translated: CASGGSYRESYGYTF. The rearrangement joins TRBV30 to TRBJ1-2; tentative D call: TRBD1 (6 bases). Germline V gene data show CDR1 as GTSNPN and CDR2 as SVGIG (reference sequence). V was cut by 7 bases and J by 4 bases, with 22 bases left in between. The CDR3 extends over 15 amino acids. Complete variable domain (other parts from reference TRBV30 and TRBJ1-2): SQTIHQWPATLVQPVGSPLSLECTVEGTSNPNLYWYRQAAGRGLQLLFYSVGIGQISSEVPQNLSASRPQDRQFILSSKKLLLSDSGFYLCASGGSYRESYGYTFGSGTRLTVV.

As to this clone: Additional DNA sequences in this sample encode the identical CDR3. This rearrangement joins TRBV18 to TRBJ1-5, with D perhaps TRBD1 (6 bases). Per germline, CDR1 KGHSH and CDR2 LQKENI. The germline V and J ends were trimmed by 1 base and 7 bases, with 8 bases remaining between them. The CDR3 length is 13 residues. CDR3 sequence: CASSPQGDQPQHF. CDR3 sequence (DNA): TGTGCCAGCTCACCACAGGGGGACCAGCCCCAGCATTTT.